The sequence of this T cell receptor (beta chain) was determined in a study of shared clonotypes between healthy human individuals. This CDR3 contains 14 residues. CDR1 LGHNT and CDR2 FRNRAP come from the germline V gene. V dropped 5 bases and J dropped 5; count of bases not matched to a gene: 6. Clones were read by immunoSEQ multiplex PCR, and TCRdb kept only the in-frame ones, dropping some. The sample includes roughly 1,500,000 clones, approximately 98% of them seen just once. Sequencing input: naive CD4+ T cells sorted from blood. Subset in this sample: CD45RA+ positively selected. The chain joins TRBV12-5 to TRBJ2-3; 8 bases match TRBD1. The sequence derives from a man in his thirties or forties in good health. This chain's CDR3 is CASGRGQGEDTQYF. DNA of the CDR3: TGTGCTAGTGGTCGCGGACAGGGAGAAGATACGCAGTATTTT.